The 8 T cell receptor beta chains in this list originate from one sample, sequenced in a study of blood T cell repertoires in COVID-19. Method: immunoSEQ multiplex PCR; TCRdb's copy keeps in-frame clones and lacks some. The repertoire includes about 250,000 clones, about 85% of them detected once, and 3% sits in the top ten. What was sequenced was peripheral blood. The receptors come from a man aged 18 to 29 with active or convalescent COVID-19.

The rearrangement links TRBV9 to TRBJ1-1; perhaps TRBD1 as D (5 bases). Trimming left V 4 bases short and J 4 bases short, with 11 bases between. Germline assignment: CDR1 SGDLS and CDR2 YYNGEE. The CDR3 is made up of 13 amino acids. Here the CDR3 reads CASSPRGLTEAFF. CDR3 nucleotide sequence: TGTGCCAGCAGCCCACGGGGACTCACTGAAGCTTTCTTT.

The chain has TRBV24-1 and TRBJ2-1, with D possibly TRBD2 on 5 matching bases. Trimming took off 4 bases at V and 3 bases at J, with 12 bases between the two ends. The germline V gene has CDR1 KGHDR and CDR2 SFDVKD. This CDR3 region has 15 residues. The CDR3 coding sequence is TGTGCCACCAGTGACCCCGGACTTGGCTACAATGAGCAGTTCTTC. Protein: CATSDPGLGYNEQFF.

The V call is TRBV11-2, the J call TRBJ2-1; TRBD2 is a possible D gene (6 bases). CDR1 is SGHAT, CDR2 FQNNGV, per germline. This CDR3 has 15 amino acids. V lost 5 bases to trimming and J lost 7 bases, with 18 bases between them. The CDR3 DNA follows: TGTGCCAGCAGCCCCGTGGTGACTAGTGGGAATGAGCAGTTCTTC. This sequence encodes CASSPVVTSGNEQFF.

J is TRBJ1-1 and V is TRBV19; a weak D match, TRBD1 (6 bases). Germline assignment: CDR1 LNHDA and CDR2 SQIVND (reference sequence). The CDR3 length is 16 residues. V was cut by 9 bases and J by 2 bases, with 22 bases left in between. The CDR3 DNA sequence: TGTGCCAGCCGTCCGACCAACAGGGAGATTAACACTGAAGCTTTCTTT. Amino acids: CASRPTNREINTEAFF.

The genes are TRBV15 and TRBJ1-1; D possibly corresponds to TRBD1 (6 bases). Germline lookup yields CDR1 LNHNV and CDR2 YYDKDF (reference sequence). Trimming left V 0 bases short and J 4 bases short, with 15 bases between. The CDR3 covers 16 residues. CDR3 coding DNA: TGTGCCACCAGCAGAGATCGCGGGGGGGCGCGCACTGAAGCTTTCTTT. This encodes CATSRDRGGARTEAFF. Filled out from reference TRBV15 and TRBJ1-1, the complete variable domain reads DAMVIQNPRYQVTQFGKPVTLSCSQTLNHNVMYWYQQKSSQAPKLLFHYYDKDFNNEADTPDNFQSRRPNTSFCFLDIRSPGLGDTAMYLCATSRDRGGARTEAFFGQGTRLTVV.

The V and J genes are TRBV6-5 and TRBJ1-1, with 7 bases that match TRBD1. V trimming: 9 bases; J trimming: 3 bases; junction bases outside the gene matches: 4. The CDR3 sequence is 12 residues long. CDR1 is MNHEY and CDR2 is SVGAGI in the germline V gene. As DNA, the CDR3 is TGTGCCAGGAGAGGGGGCTACACTGAAGCTTTCTTT. Translating gives CARRGGYTEAFF.

The J gene is TRBJ2-5, the V gene TRBV5-4; 10 bases are shared with TRBD2. V was pared by 0 bases and J by 1 base, with 3 bases of the junction left unmatched. The CDR3 is 16 amino acids. CDR1 is SGHNT and CDR2 is YYREEE in the germline V gene (reference sequence). The CDR3, as DNA: TGTGCCAGCAGCTTGGTCCCTAGCGGGGGCCAAGAGACCCAGTACTTC. Translated, it gives CASSLVPSGGQETQYF.

V and J are TRBV7-2 and TRBJ1-2; 9 bases line up with TRBD1. V dropped 4 bases and J dropped 2; count of bases not matched to a gene: 2. The CDR3 totals 14 residues. Per germline, CDR1 SGHTA and CDR2 FQGNSA. CDR3 amino acids: CASSSGTGNYGYTF. DNA for the CDR3: TGTGCCAGCAGCTCCGGGACAGGGAACTATGGCTACACCTTC.